The present T cell receptor (beta chain) was sequenced within a study of blood T cells in healthy people across ages. Findings of the study overall: When set beside aged donors, long-lived donors presented more naive CD4+ cells and higher diversity.

As to this clonotype: The antigen is undetermined.

V shed 4 bases, J shed 2 bases, and the junction held 12 bases outside the gene matches. This CDR3 is built from 17 residues. Looked up from germline, CDR1 is MGHRA and CDR2 is YSYEKL. Donor samples were obtained from healthy Caucasian individuals from Russia, aged about 6 to 90. At least 5.5 micrograms of total RNA were extracted per sample. Alongside a J-beta primer mix, a sample-barcoded 5' primer served in a second PCR lasting roughly 6 to 12 cycles. A single record per CDR3 protein comes from TCRdb applying MiXCR to the 5' RACE reads. The sample has about 1.4 million distinct CDR3 sequences; 59% are singletons.

The specimen sequenced was blood. The V call is TRBV4-1, the J call TRBJ1-2, with TRBD1 matching over 8 bases. This TCR was sampled from a man between 18 and 35 years old in good health. CDR3 sequence: CASSPYPRTGSNYGYTF. In DNA form, the CDR3 reads TGCGCCAGCAGCCCTTACCCGCGGACAGGGTCGAACTATGGCTACACCTTC.